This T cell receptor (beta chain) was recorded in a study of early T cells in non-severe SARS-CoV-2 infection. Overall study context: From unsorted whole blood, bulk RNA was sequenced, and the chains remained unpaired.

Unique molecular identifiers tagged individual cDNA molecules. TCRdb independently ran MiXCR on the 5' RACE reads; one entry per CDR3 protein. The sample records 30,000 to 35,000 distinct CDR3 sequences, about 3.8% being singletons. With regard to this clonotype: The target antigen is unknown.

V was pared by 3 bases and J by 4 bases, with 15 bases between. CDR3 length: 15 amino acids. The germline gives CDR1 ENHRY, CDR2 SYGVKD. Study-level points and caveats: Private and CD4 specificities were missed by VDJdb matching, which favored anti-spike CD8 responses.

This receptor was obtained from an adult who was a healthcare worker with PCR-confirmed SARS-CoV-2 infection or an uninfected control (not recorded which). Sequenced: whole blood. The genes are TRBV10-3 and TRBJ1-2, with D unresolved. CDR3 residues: CAISDPSGVAYGYTF. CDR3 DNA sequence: TGTGCCATCAGTGACCCTAGCGGGGTTGCCTATGGCTACACCTTC.